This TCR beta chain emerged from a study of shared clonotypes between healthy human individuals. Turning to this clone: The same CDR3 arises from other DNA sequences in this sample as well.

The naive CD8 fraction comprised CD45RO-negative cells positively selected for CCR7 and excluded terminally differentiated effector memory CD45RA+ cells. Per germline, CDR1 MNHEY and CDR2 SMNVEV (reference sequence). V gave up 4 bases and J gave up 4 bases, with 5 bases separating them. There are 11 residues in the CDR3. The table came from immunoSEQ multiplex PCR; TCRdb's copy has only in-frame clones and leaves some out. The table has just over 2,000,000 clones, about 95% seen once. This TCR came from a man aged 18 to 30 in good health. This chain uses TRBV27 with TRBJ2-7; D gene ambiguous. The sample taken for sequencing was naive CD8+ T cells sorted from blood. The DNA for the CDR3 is TGTGCCAGCAGTTCCCGATACGAGCAGTACTTC. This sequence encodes CASSSRYEQYF.